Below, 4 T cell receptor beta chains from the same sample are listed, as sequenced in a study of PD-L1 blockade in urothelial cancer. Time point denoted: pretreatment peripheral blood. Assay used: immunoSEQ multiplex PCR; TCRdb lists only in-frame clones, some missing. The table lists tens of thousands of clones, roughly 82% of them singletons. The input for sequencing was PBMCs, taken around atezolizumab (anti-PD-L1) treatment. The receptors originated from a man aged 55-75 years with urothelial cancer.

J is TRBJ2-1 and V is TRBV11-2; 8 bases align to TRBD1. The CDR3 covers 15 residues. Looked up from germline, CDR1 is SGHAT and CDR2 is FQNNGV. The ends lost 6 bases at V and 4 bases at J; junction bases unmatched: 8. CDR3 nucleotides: TGTGCCAGCAGGACGACAGGGGATTTATACAATGAGCAGTTCTTC. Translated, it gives CASRTTGDLYNEQFF.

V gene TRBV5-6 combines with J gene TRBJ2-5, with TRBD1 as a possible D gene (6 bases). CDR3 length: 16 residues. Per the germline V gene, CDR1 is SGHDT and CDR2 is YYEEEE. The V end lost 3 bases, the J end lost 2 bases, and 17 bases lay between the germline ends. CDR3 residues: CASSYRTRQAQETQYF. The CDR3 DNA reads TGTGCCAGCAGCTACCGGACTCGACAGGCGCAAGAGACCCAGTACTTC.

The DNA for the CDR3 is TGTGCCAGCAAATTGGGAGGGGGTTTTGAGACCCAGTACTTC. Its translation is CASKLGGGFETQYF. The chain recombines TRBV28 with TRBJ2-5; D is perhaps TRBD2 (7 bases). Germline V gives CDR1 MDHEN, CDR2 SYDVKM. There are 14 residues in the CDR3. V was cut by 7 bases and J by 5 bases, with 17 bases left in between.

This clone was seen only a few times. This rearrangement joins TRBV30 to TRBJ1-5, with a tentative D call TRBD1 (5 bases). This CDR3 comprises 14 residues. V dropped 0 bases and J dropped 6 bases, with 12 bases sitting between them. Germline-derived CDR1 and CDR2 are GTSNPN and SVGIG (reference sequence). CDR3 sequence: CAWSVSGGGQPQHF. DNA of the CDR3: TGTGCCTGGAGTGTTTCCGGGGGGGGTCAGCCCCAGCATTTT.